This T cell receptor (beta chain) was observed in a study of patients and donors after allogeneic stem cell transplantation. In its sample, this clonotype was seen many times. TCRdb fed the RT-PCR reads into MiXCR, producing one record per CDR3 protein. The data show approximately 88,000 distinct CDR3 sequences, around 5% seen once. Germline lookup yields CDR1 MDHEN and CDR2 SYDVKM. V was pared by 0 bases and J by 4 bases, with 9 bases between. The CDR3 runs to 14 residues. The sample taken for sequencing was blood, either unsorted or a sorted T cell fraction (not recorded which). This sequence originates from a human donor who was either an allogeneic HSCT recipient or a stem cell or donor lymphocyte infusion donor (not recorded which). It is not recorded whose cells these are; they may come from a transplant donor. The genes are TRBV28 and TRBJ1-1, with D perhaps TRBD1 (5 bases). The CDR3 bases are TGTGCCAGCAGTTTATGGGGGCGTCCCACTGAAGCTTTCTTT. Translated: CASSLWGRPTEAFF. The whole variable domain, remainder taken from reference TRBV28 and TRBJ1-1, is DVKVTQSSRYLVKRTGEKVFLECVQDMDHENMFWYRQDPGLGLRLIYFSYDVKMKEKGDIPEGYSVSREKKERFSLILESASTNQTSMYLCASSLWGRPTEAFFGQGTRLTVV.